The clone carrying this T cell receptor beta chain was recorded only once. Positively selected for CCR7, the CD45RO-negative cells used as naive CD8 cells excluded terminally differentiated effector memory CD45RA+ cells. The sample belongs to a study of shared clonotypes between healthy human individuals. The germline V gene encodes CDR1 PRHDT and CDR2 FYEKMQ (reference sequence). The ends lost 5 bases at V and 5 bases at J; junction bases unmatched: 11. CDR3 length: 15 residues. Execution of the assay was at deep level. The table came from immunoSEQ multiplex PCR; TCRdb's copy has only in-frame clones and leaves some out. Altogether some 1,900,000 clones are present, about 95% being singletons, with the ten largest covering more than 0.95%.

V is TRBV13 and J is TRBJ2-7, with 8 positions matching TRBD1. The receptor was isolated from a man aged 18 to 29 in good health. The specimen sequenced was naive CD8+ T cells sorted from blood. The CDR3 loop is CASSTRLQGDDEQYF. The CDR3 region has the DNA TGTGCCAGCAGCACTCGTCTACAGGGGGACGACGAGCAGTACTTC.